Sequencing of this T cell receptor beta chain was carried out in a study of tumor and adjacent non-tumor tissue in lung cancer. For the study at large: There were approximately twelve adenocarcinoma, a couple of squamous cell carcinoma and 1 small cell lung cancer cases. General study results and limits: Normal lung showed higher cumulative top 100 clone frequency than tumor. Tumor tissue had significantly higher TCR diversity than normal lung. Patients with more diverse tumor TCRs had worse survival.

The library came from three nested PCR rounds adapted from ARM-PCR protocols. TCRdb fed the multiplex PCR reads into MiXCR, producing one record per CDR3 protein. The table has 100,000 or so distinct CDR3 sequences, over 55% seen once; the top ten hold around 20%. Trimming cost V 6 bases and J 2 bases, with 17 bases left between them. The V gene's germline CDR1 is DFQATT and CDR2 SNEGSKA (reference sequence). This CDR3 region has 15 residues. This clonotype showed up many times. The antigen is unknown. The template was RNA from unsorted bulk tissue. This non-tumor lung sample came from over 3 cm beyond the tumor edge.

The receptor comes from a man under 40 with non-small cell lung cancer. Material for sequencing was distant non-tumor lung tissue. The rearrangement uses TRBV20-1 and TRBJ2-1; a weak D match, TRBD1 (8 bases). The CDR3 here is CSAGGTGKAYNEQFF. For the CDR3, the DNA is TGCAGTGCGGGGGGGACAGGCAAAGCCTACAATGAGCAGTTCTTC.